These 21 T cell receptor beta chains came from one sample sequenced in a study of molecular identifiers for immune sequencing clone quantification (dated by TCRdb to between 2018 and 2020). To prepare the library, PCR was applied. TCRdb records Illumina HiSeq 4000 as the sequencer. Starting from the raw public reads, TCRdb applied fastp trimming at Q25, assembled clones with MiXCR and retained in-frame beta chains. Under each unique CDR3 protein, matching rows form one entry showing the most common genes and DNA. For this sample the table gives 400,000 to 600,000 distinct CDR3 sequences, of which 20% to 25% were detected only once. The ten largest clones take up under 0.85% of the sample. What was sequenced was naive CD8+ T cells from blood, with Jurkat cell RNA spiked in. The label giving this sample's cell subset or site can be read as: FACS-sorted CD8+CD4-CCR7+CD45RA+ naive T cells. The source is a human donor in good health. Some libraries in this study had Jurkat cell RNA spiked in.

This clonotype showed up many times. The chain joins TRBV7-9 to TRBJ2-4, with a weak D call TRBD2 (6 bases). Germline lookup yields CDR1 SEHNR and CDR2 FQNEAQ (reference sequence). The CDR3 contains 19 residues. Trimming left V 3 bases short and J 5 bases short, with 26 bases between. The DNA of the CDR3 is TGTGCCAGCAGCTTGGGGAAATTCTCCTTCGTGGGGGAGGAAAACATTCAGTACTTC. The encoded protein is CASSLGKFSFVGEENIQYF.

This chain uses TRBV7-9 with TRBJ2-7; D is uncertain. Trimming stripped 6 bases from V and 7 bases from J, with 16 bases between. The CDR3 is made up of 13 amino acids. Germline V CDR1 and CDR2: SEHNR, FQNEAQ (reference sequence). CDR3 loop: CASRPGTTFEQYF. CDR3 bases: TGTGCCAGCAGACCGGGCACTACCTTTGAGCAGTACTTC. The full variable domain, in which reference TRBV7-9 and TRBJ2-7 provide the parts outside the CDR3, is DTGVSQNPRHKITKRGQNVTFRCDPISEHNRLYWYRQTLGQGPEFLTYFQNEAQLEKSRLLSDRFSAERPKGSFSTLEIQRTEQGDSAMYLCASRPGTTFEQYFGPGTRLTVT.

The chain combines TRBV3-1 with TRBJ2-7; TRBD1 aligns across 7 bases. Germline CDR1 and CDR2: LGHDT and YNNKEL (reference sequence). CDR3 length: 14 residues. Germline trimming cut 6 bases from V and 0 bases from J; bases unmatched to any gene: 5. CDR3 nucleotide sequence: TGTGCCAGCAGTTGGGGACAGAGCTCCTACGAGCAGTACTTC. This encodes CASSWGQSSYEQYF.

The V and J genes are TRBV19 and TRBJ2-1; tentative D call: TRBD2 (7 bases). CDR1 LNHDA and CDR2 SQIVND come from the germline V gene (reference sequence). Trimming removed 6 bases from V and 8 bases from J, with 14 bases in between. This CDR3 comprises 13 residues. This CDR3 is CASRVRGGHEQFF. CDR3 nucleotide sequence: TGTGCCAGTAGGGTCAGGGGAGGGCATGAGCAGTTCTTC. Supplemented by reference TRBV19 and TRBJ2-1, the full variable domain reads DGGITQSPKYLFRKEGQNVTLSCEQNLNHDAMYWYRQDPGQGLRLIYYSQIVNDFQKGDIAEGYSVSREKKESFPLTVTSAQKNPTAFYLCASRVRGGHEQFFGPGTRLTVL.

The J gene is TRBJ2-5, the V gene TRBV28, with 7 bases identical to TRBD1. V lost 3 bases to trimming and J lost 5 bases; unmatched junction nucleotides: 6. This CDR3 comprises 14 residues. The V gene's germline CDR1 is MDHEN and CDR2 SYDVKM. The CDR3 region has the DNA TGTGCCAGCAGTTTTACCGACAGGGATGAGACCCAGTACTTC. This translates into CASSFTDRDETQYF.

This chain joins TRBV27 and TRBJ2-5, with D unresolved. V was pared by 1 base and J by 3 bases, with 12 bases between. The CDR3 is made up of 15 amino acids. Germline V gives CDR1 MNHEY, CDR2 SMNVEV (reference sequence). The DNA of the CDR3 is TGTGCCAGCAGTTTATACGGGCTACCCGAAGAGACCCAGTACTTC. This codes for CASSLYGLPEETQYF.

J is TRBJ2-3 and V is TRBV16; D remains unclear. Germline V gene data show CDR1 as KGHSY and CDR2 as FQNENV. Trimming stripped 1 base from V and 0 bases from J, with 14 bases between. The CDR3 has 17 amino acids. The CDR3 sequence is CASSQWPTRRSTDTQYF. For the CDR3, the DNA is TGTGCCAGCAGCCAATGGCCGACCAGACGGAGCACAGATACGCAGTATTTT.

Note on this clonotype: A much more abundant neighbour one base away suggests this may be a read error. Written as DNA, the CDR3 is TGTGCCAGCAGTTTATTCGTGGAGGCTAGCGGGCCGCAGCACTTC. It specifies CASSLFVEASGPQHF. V and J are TRBV27 and TRBJ2-7; TRBD2 matches at 8 bases. Germline CDR1 MNHEY, CDR2 SMNVEV (reference sequence). The CDR3 has 15 amino acids.

This clonotype was seen a handful of times. The chain carries TRBV7-8 and TRBJ2-5; D might be TRBD2 (5 bases). Trimming removed 3 bases from V and 1 base from J, with 12 bases in between. The CDR3 is made up of 15 amino acids. The V gene's germline CDR1 is SGHVS and CDR2 FQNEAQ. As DNA, the CDR3 is TGTGCCAGCAGCTTTTACCGGGGAGTCCAAGAGACCCAGTACTTC. Translated, it gives CASSFYRGVQETQYF.

This clonotype was observed a few times. The chain is built from TRBV12-3 or TRBV12-4 and TRBJ1-2; D call uncertain. V lost 5 bases to trimming and J lost 4 bases, with 17 bases between them. The CDR3 has 15 residues. The CDR3 nucleotides are TGTGCCAGCAGTCCCGCTCTAGCGGGCCTCTATGGCTACACCTTC. Its translation: CASSPALAGLYGYTF.

This clonotype was observed at least ten times. This rearrangement joins TRBV5-1 to TRBJ1-2; 7 bases are a match to TRBD1. This CDR3 has 16 residues. Germline CDR1 SGHRS, CDR2 YFSETQ. Losses at the gene ends were 4 bases for V and 3 bases for J; bases not matched to a gene: 12. Here the CDR3 DNA reads TGCGCCAGCAGCCTTCCAACAGGGGACGAGGACTATGGCTACACCTTC. Its translation: CASSLPTGDEDYGYTF. Together with reference TRBV5-1 and TRBJ1-2, the CDR3 gives the full variable domain: KAGVTQTPRYLIKTRGQQVTLSCSPISGHRSVSWYQQTPGQGLQFLFEYFSETQRNKGNFPGRFSGRQFSNSRSEMNVSTLELGDSALYLCASSLPTGDEDYGYTFGSGTRLTVV.

This clonotype was seen ten or more times. V usage is TRBV6-2 or TRBV6-3 and J usage is TRBJ1-5, with TRBD1 identical over 7 bases. The germline gives CDR1 MNHEY, CDR2 SVGEGT. Trimming took 6 bases from V and 1 from J; bases not matched to a gene: 15. This CDR3 has 18 residues. The CDR3 DNA reads TGTGCCAGCAGACACCCCGAAGGCAGGGGGTTCAGCAATCAGCCCCAGCATTTT. Its translation: CASRHPEGRGFSNQPQHF.

The rearrangement joins TRBV19 to TRBJ2-2; D ambiguous. The CDR3 has 14 residues. Per the germline V gene, CDR1 is LNHDA and CDR2 is SQIVND (reference sequence). V dropped 3 bases and J dropped 6 bases, with 11 bases sitting between them. CDR3 region: CASSIKGLPGELFF. CDR3 nucleotides: TGTGCCAGTAGTATCAAAGGGCTCCCCGGGGAGCTGTTTTTT.

This clonotype occurred a few times. Likely a read error: the CDR3 ends without its conserved phenylalanine or tryptophan. The V call is TRBV7-9, the J call TRBJ2-1, with TRBD2 matching over 9 bases. Germline lookup yields CDR1 SEHNR and CDR2 FQNEAQ (reference sequence). There are 16 residues in the CDR3. V lost 7 bases and J lost 6; bases outside the gene matches: 13. CDR3 loop: CASTSTSGEPFNEQFL. CDR3 in DNA: TGTGCCAGCACCTCGACTAGCGGAGAGCCCTTCAATGAGCAGTTCTTA.

This clonotype was detected only a few times. The chain carries TRBV20-1 and TRBJ2-3; 7 positions agree with TRBD1. Trimming took 5 bases from V and 1 from J; bases not matched to a gene: 12. Germline V gene sequence: CDR1 DFQATT, CDR2 SNEGSKA (reference sequence). This CDR3 spans 16 amino acids. The CDR3 here is CSAFFRQGRGTDTQYF. CDR3 in DNA: TGCAGTGCTTTCTTCCGACAGGGTAGGGGCACAGATACGCAGTATTTT.

The gene calls are TRBV15 and TRBJ2-5; 10 nucleotides line up with TRBD2. The CDR3 consists of 13 residues. Unmatched junction bases numbered 1, after V lost 4 bases and J lost 5 bases. Germline lookup yields CDR1 LNHNV and CDR2 YYDKDF (reference sequence). CDR3 loop: CATSTAGGETQYF. CDR3 bases: TGTGCCACCAGCACAGCGGGAGGGGAGACCCAGTACTTC.

This clonotype was recorded many times. The chain recombines TRBV5-1 with TRBJ1-1; D is uncertain. Germline V lookup: CDR1 SGHRS, CDR2 YFSETQ. This CDR3 is 13 amino acids long. Deletions cut 1 base from V and 6 bases from J, with 10 bases between. Here the CDR3 DNA reads TGCGCCAGCAGCTTGACGGGGTTCGCTGAAGCTTTCTTT. Its translation is CASSLTGFAEAFF.

This clonotype was recorded a few times. This chain's CDR3 is CASSQDISQGSYTF. The CDR3 nucleotides are TGCGCCAGCAGCCAAGATATATCCCAGGGGAGCTACACCTTC. V usage is TRBV4-3 and J usage is TRBJ1-2, with D possibly being TRBD1 (6 bases). The CDR3 is made up of 14 amino acids. Between the trimmed V and J ends, which lost 0 bases and 9 bases, there was a span of 14 bases. Germline loops: CDR1 LGHNA, CDR2 YSLEER.

At least ten counts were recorded for this clonotype. This rearrangement joins TRBV10-3 to TRBJ2-5; no definite D call. The CDR3 has 11 amino acids. V gave up 0 bases and J gave up 7 bases, with 3 bases separating them. The V gene's germline CDR1 is ENHRY and CDR2 SYGVKD. Here the CDR3 reads CAISESGTQYF. As DNA, the CDR3 is TGTGCCATCAGTGAGTCCGGGACCCAGTACTTC.

The CDR3 spells CASSLGAVITEAFF. CDR3 nucleotides: TGTGCCAGCAGCTTGGGTGCTGTGATCACTGAAGCTTTCTTT. V is TRBV5-5 and J is TRBJ1-1; D unresolved. The V end was cut by 0 bases, the J end by 4 bases, with 10 bases between. Germline V gene sequence: CDR1 SGHKS, CDR2 YYEKEE (reference sequence). The CDR3 loop spans 14 amino acids. Supplemented by reference TRBV5-5 and TRBJ1-1, the full variable domain reads DAGVTQSPTHLIKTRGQQVTLRCSPISGHKSVSWYQQVLGQGPQFIFQYYEKEERGRGNFPDRFSARQFPNYSSELNVNALLLGDSALYLCASSLGAVITEAFFGQGTRLTVV.

The sample holds many counts of this clonotype. This chain joins TRBV30 and TRBJ2-7; perhaps TRBD1 as D (6 bases). Per the germline V gene, CDR1 is GTSNPN and CDR2 is SVGIG (reference sequence). This CDR3 spans 12 amino acids. V lost 2 bases and J 4 bases, leaving 9 bases between the germline ends. CDR3 coding DNA: TGTGCCTGGAGTCCACAGGGATACGAGCAGTACTTC. As protein: CAWSPQGYEQYF.